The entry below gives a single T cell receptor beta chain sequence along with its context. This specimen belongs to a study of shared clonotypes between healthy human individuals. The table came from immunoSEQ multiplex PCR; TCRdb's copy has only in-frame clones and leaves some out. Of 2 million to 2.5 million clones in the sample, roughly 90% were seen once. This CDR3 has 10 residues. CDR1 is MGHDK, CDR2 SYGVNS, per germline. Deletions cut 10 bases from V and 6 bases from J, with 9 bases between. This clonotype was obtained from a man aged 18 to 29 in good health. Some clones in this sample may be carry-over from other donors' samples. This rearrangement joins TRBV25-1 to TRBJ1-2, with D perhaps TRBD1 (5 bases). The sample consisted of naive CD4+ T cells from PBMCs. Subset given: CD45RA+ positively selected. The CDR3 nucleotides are TGTGCCAACGCAGGGAATGGCTACACCTTC. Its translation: CANAGNGYTF.